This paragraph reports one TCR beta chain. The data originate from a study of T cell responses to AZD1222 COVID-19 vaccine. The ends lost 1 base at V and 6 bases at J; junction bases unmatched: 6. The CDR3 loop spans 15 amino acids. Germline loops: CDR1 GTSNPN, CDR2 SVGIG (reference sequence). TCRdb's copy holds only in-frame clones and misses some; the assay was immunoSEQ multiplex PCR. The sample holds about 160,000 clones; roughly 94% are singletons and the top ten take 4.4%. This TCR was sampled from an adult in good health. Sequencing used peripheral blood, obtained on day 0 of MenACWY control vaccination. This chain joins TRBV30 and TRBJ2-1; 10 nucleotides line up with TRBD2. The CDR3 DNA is TGTGCCTGGAGTGGTAGCGGGAGGCGGGGCAATGAGCAGTTCTTC. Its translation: CAWSGSGRRGNEQFF.